These 18 T cell receptor beta chains were sequenced from one sample in a study of OX40 agonist ivuxolimab in advanced cancers. Assay: immunoSEQ multiplex PCR; the TCRdb copy retains only in-frame clones and omits some. In the table there are more than 85,000 clones, about 91% of which are singletons. The specimen comprised CD4+ or CD8+ T cells sorted from blood, sampled in a trial of the OX40 agonist ivuxolimab. The receptors were sampled from an adult with an advanced solid tumor such as melanoma, head and neck, liver or kidney cancer.

The gene calls are TRBV4-2 and TRBJ2-2, with D hard to call. Trimming removed 2 bases from V and 0 bases from J, with 1 base in between. This CDR3 contains 13 residues. Germline assignment: CDR1 LGHNA and CDR2 YNFKEQ. In DNA form, the CDR3 reads TGTGCCAGCAGCCAACCGAACACCGGGGAGCTGTTTTTT. Translation gives CASSQPNTGELFF.

This clone was picked up one time. The V call is TRBV18, the J call TRBJ1-1; 10 bases agree with TRBD1. V was pared by 3 bases and J by 5 bases, with 6 bases of the junction left unmatched. CDR3 length: 15 residues. CDR1 is KGHSH, CDR2 LQKENI, per germline. CDR3 protein: CASSPAGTGVTEAFF. DNA of the CDR3: TGTGCCAGCTCACCGGCCGGGACAGGGGTTACTGAAGCTTTCTTT.

This clone came up once. The chain is built from TRBV28 and TRBJ2-1, with TRBD1 as a possible D gene (5 bases). The germline V and J ends were trimmed by 5 bases and 3 bases, with 17 bases remaining between them. Germline CDR1 is MDHEN and CDR2 is SYDVKM. This CDR3 comprises 16 residues. CDR3 protein: CASSLRGPRVYNEQFF. The CDR3 nucleotides are TGTGCCAGCAGTCTAAGAGGTCCCAGGGTCTACAATGAGCAGTTCTTC. The whole variable domain, filled in from reference TRBV28 and TRBJ2-1, reads DVKVTQSSRYLVKRTGEKVFLECVQDMDHENMFWYRQDPGLGLRLIYFSYDVKMKEKGDIPEGYSVSREKKERFSLILESASTNQTSMYLCASSLRGPRVYNEQFFGPGTRLTVL.

The chain uses TRBV4-3 and TRBJ2-2; 11 positions match TRBD2. The CDR3 has 20 residues. Looked up from germline, CDR1 is LGHNA and CDR2 is YSLEER. V lost 0 bases to trimming and J lost 7 bases; unmatched junction nucleotides: 16. The CDR3 coding sequence is TGCGCCAGCAGCCAAGAAACGTTAGCGGGAGGGCCCGGGGTTTTCGGGGAGCTGTTTTTT. Translated: CASSQETLAGGPGVFGELFF.

This clone was detected once. The chain joins TRBV5-6 to TRBJ2-7; TRBD1 might be the D (6 bases). Trimming shortened V by 2 bases and J by 2 bases, and 17 bases separated the two germline ends. From germline, CDR1 is SGHDT and CDR2 YYEEEE. The CDR3 sequence is 16 residues long. CDR3 amino acids: CASSFTGTLGAYEQYF. In DNA form, the CDR3 reads TGTGCCAGCAGCTTTACCGGGACATTGGGAGCCTACGAGCAGTACTTC.

This clone was found a few times. V usage is TRBV7-2 and J usage is TRBJ2-3; TRBD2 agrees at 11 bases. J gave up 7 bases and V 7 bases, and 7 bases lay outside the gene matches. CDR3 length: 14 amino acids. Germline loops: CDR1 SGHTA, CDR2 FQGNSA. The CDR3, as DNA: TGTGCCAGCAATGTAGCGGGAGGGCCGAATACGCAGTATTTT. It specifies CASNVAGGPNTQYF. Using reference TRBV7-2 and TRBJ2-3 for the parts outside the CDR3, the full variable domain is GAGVSQSPSNKVTEKGKDVELRCDPISGHTALYWYRQSLGQGLEFLIYFQGNSAPDKSGLPSDRFSAERTGGSVSTLTIQRTQQEDSAVYLCASNVAGGPNTQYFGPGTRLTVL.

This sequence joins TRBV7-2 and TRBJ1-1; D remains unclear. Germline CDR1 is SGHTA and CDR2 is FQGNSA. V was cut by 4 bases and J by 0 bases, with 18 bases left in between. The CDR3 is 17 amino acids. CDR3 sequence: CASSSALTYYMNTEAFF. Written as DNA, the CDR3 is TGTGCCAGCAGCTCCGCCCTTACTTATTACATGAACACTGAAGCTTTCTTT.

The J gene is TRBJ1-3, the V gene TRBV21-1. TRBV21-1 is a pseudogene locus. The CDR3 has 18 residues. The CDR3 loop reads CASSKVVLEALSGNTIYF. CDR3 sequence (DNA): TGTGCCAGCAGCAAAGTGGTGCTTGAGGCCCTCTCTGGAAACACCATATATTTT.

This clone was picked up one time. CDR3 DNA: TGTGCCAGCAGTGAGAACAGGGCTGGGTATGGCTACACCTTC. This encodes CASSENRAGYGYTF. The V call is TRBV6-6, the J call TRBJ1-2, with D possibly TRBD1 on 6 matching bases. Trimming took off 5 bases at V and 5 bases at J, with 15 bases between the two ends. CDR1 is MNHNY and CDR2 is SVGAGI in the germline V gene (reference sequence). The CDR3 loop spans 14 amino acids.

This CDR3 is CASSLVGTGHTGELFF. CDR3 DNA sequence: TGCGCCAGCAGCTTGGTAGGGACGGGCCACACCGGGGAGCTGTTTTTT. The chain uses TRBV5-1 and TRBJ2-2; either TRBD1 or TRBD2 may supply D (5 bases each). This CDR3 has 16 residues. The germline CDR1 and CDR2 sequences are SGHRS and YFSETQ. V lost 0 bases to trimming and J lost 3 bases, with 12 bases between them.

The J gene is TRBJ2-1, the V gene TRBV9, with a possible D match to TRBD2 (5 bases). V dropped 0 bases and J dropped 0 bases, with 13 bases sitting between them. The germline gives CDR1 SGDLS, CDR2 YYNGEE. This CDR3 contains 17 residues. CDR3: CASSVDISTSSYNEQFF. The CDR3 nucleotides read TGTGCCAGCAGCGTAGATATTTCCACTAGCTCCTACAATGAGCAGTTCTTC.

This clone has just one count. This chain joins TRBV7-2 and TRBJ2-5; possibly TRBD1 for D (6 bases). Trimming cost V 11 bases and J 1 base, with 14 bases left between them. The germline CDR1 and CDR2 sequences are SGHTA and FQGNSA. The CDR3 extends over 13 amino acids. Here the CDR3 DNA reads TGTGCCGGGACATCAGGGATCCAAGAGACCCAGTACTTC. It yields the protein CAGTSGIQETQYF.

The CDR3 region is CASSLGGLDEKLFF. As DNA, the CDR3 is TGTGCCAGCAGCTTGGGGGGGCTTGATGAAAAACTGTTTTTT. The V gene is TRBV7-6, the J gene TRBJ1-4; a weak D match, TRBD1 (6 bases). This CDR3 comprises 14 residues. Germline V CDR1 and CDR2: SGHVS, FNYEAQ. Trimming pared 3 bases from V and 6 bases from J, leaving 11 bases between.

This clone was seen a single time. The V and J genes are TRBV5-1 and TRBJ2-3; 7 positions agree with TRBD2. The CDR3 length is 16 residues. J was trimmed by 1 base and V by 1 base; bases with no gene match: 6. Germline V CDR1 and CDR2: SGHRS, YFSETQ. The CDR3, as DNA: TGCGCCAGCAGCTTGTCGAGACGGGGGGGCACAGATACGCAGTATTTT. Translated: CASSLSRRGGTDTQYF.

The chain joins TRBV9 to TRBJ2-3; D unclear. Germline values: CDR1 SGDLS, CDR2 YYNGEE. The CDR3 consists of 14 residues. Deletions cut 0 bases from V and 3 bases from J, with 8 bases between. The CDR3 is CASSVVSSTDTQYF. In DNA form, the CDR3 reads TGTGCCAGCAGCGTAGTTTCTAGTACAGATACGCAGTATTTT. The complete variable domain, with remaining parts taken from reference TRBV9 and TRBJ2-3, reads DSGVTQTPKHLITATGQRVTLRCSPRSGDLSVYWYQQSLDQGLQFLIQYYNGEERAKGNILERFSAQQFPDLHSELNLSSLELGDSALYFCASSVVSSTDTQYFGPGTRLTVL.

The V and J genes are TRBV7-2 and TRBJ1-6; a possible D gene is TRBD1 (5 bases). The CDR3 totals 15 residues. V was trimmed by 4 bases and J by 5 bases, leaving 12 bases between them. Germline loops: CDR1 SGHTA, CDR2 FQGNSA. The CDR3 nucleotides read TGTGCCAGCAGCTACGACAGCACCAATAATTCACCCCTCCACTTT. Protein sequence: CASSYDSTNNSPLHF.

This clone was found once. The V gene is TRBV6-5, the J gene TRBJ1-5, with D unresolved. The CDR3 covers 12 residues. Germline CDR1 and CDR2: MNHEY and SVGAGI. The germline V and J ends were trimmed by 0 bases and 6 bases, with 3 bases remaining between them. CDR3 bases: TGTGCCAGCAGTTACTCCATTCAGCCCCAGCATTTT. It specifies CASSYSIQPQHF.

This chain connects TRBV5-1 to TRBJ2-3; D perhaps matches TRBD2 (5 bases). CDR3 length equals 15 residues. Germline V gene lookup returns CDR1 SGHRS and CDR2 YFSETQ. V was cut by 4 bases and J by 4 bases, with 16 bases left in between. The CDR3 nucleotides read TGCGCCAGCAGCACATTTGGGAGTAGTGCAGATACGCAGTATTTT. This gives the protein CASSTFGSSADTQYF.